The 13 T cell receptor beta chains given below trace back to one sample, sequenced in a study of CD8 T cells in Susac syndrome. Random hexamers were used to reverse transcribe about 0.45 to 1 ug of RNA. TCRdb re-called the immunoSEQ multiplex PCR reads through MiXCR, storing one row per CDR3 protein. The table includes fewer than 90,000 distinct CDR3 sequences, 93% detected once. The sequenced sample was CD8+ T cells from PBMCs. Receptors were obtained from a human donor with Susac syndrome.

The genes are TRBV27 and TRBJ2-1; D is perhaps TRBD1 or TRBD2 (5 bases each). The CDR3 extends over 15 amino acids. CDR1 and CDR2 from the germline V gene are MNHEY and SMNVEV (reference sequence). The V end was cut by 2 bases, the J end by 0 bases, with 8 bases between. The CDR3 DNA reads TGTGCCAGCAGTTTAAGAGGGACCTCCTACAATGAGCAGTTCTTC. It codes for CASSLRGTSYNEQFF.

This clonotype was counted a single time. The chain links TRBV27 to TRBJ1-1; 7 nucleotides line up with TRBD1. Germline CDR1 MNHEY, CDR2 SMNVEV (reference sequence). Unmatched junction bases numbered 11, after V lost 10 bases and J lost 0 bases. This CDR3 has 15 residues. This chain's CDR3 is CATRGQGGMNTEAFF. In nucleotides, the CDR3 is TGTGCCACCCGGGGTCAAGGGGGCATGAACACTGAAGCTTTCTTT.

V is TRBV20-1 and J is TRBJ1-2, with 10 positions matching TRBD1. This CDR3 spans 16 amino acids. CDR1 and CDR2 from the germline V gene are DFQATT and SNEGSKA (reference sequence). The V gene end was trimmed by 3 bases and the J gene end by 6 bases; junction bases not matched to a gene: 13. CDR3 in amino acids: CSASGWGQGRADGYTF. DNA of the CDR3: TGCAGTGCTAGCGGTTGGGGACAGGGGAGAGCGGATGGCTACACCTTC.

This chain links TRBV11-2 with TRBJ2-3; a weak D match, TRBD1 (7 bases). From germline, CDR1 is SGHAT and CDR2 FQNNGV. The CDR3 consists of 17 residues. Trimming removed 1 base from V and 4 bases from J, with 18 bases in between. CDR3: CASSLVIGRGVSDTQYF. CDR3 sequence (DNA): TGTGCCAGCAGCTTAGTAATCGGCAGGGGGGTTTCAGATACGCAGTATTTT.

The chain is built from TRBV18 and TRBJ1-2, with a possible D match to TRBD1 (6 bases). The CDR3 contains 14 residues. Germline V gene sequence: CDR1 KGHSH, CDR2 LQKENI. The V gene lost 3 bases and the J gene lost 5 bases, with 13 bases spanning the gap. CDR3 bases: TGTGCCAGCTCACCCGGACAGAGTCTGTATGGCTACACCTTC. As protein: CASSPGQSLYGYTF.

The CDR3 DNA reads as TGTGCCAGCAGTTCACAGGGGACCCTTAGCACAGATACGCAGTATTTT. Translating it yields CASSSQGTLSTDTQYF. V usage is TRBV28 and J usage is TRBJ2-3; 7 bases agree with TRBD1. The CDR3 is made up of 16 amino acids. CDR1 MDHEN and CDR2 SYDVKM come from the germline V gene. J lost 0 bases, V lost 4 bases, and 7 bases had no gene match.

This chain uses TRBV29-1 with TRBJ1-3; D unresolved. Trimming removed 6 bases at V and 2 bases at J, with 14 bases between. Per germline, CDR1 SQVTM and CDR2 ANQGSEA. CDR3 size: 14 residues. The chain's CDR3 is CSVLGPPPGNTIYF. The CDR3 bases are TGCAGCGTCCTCGGACCACCACCTGGAAACACCATATATTTT.

The chain uses TRBV19 and TRBJ2-1, with a tentative D call TRBD1 (6 bases). The V gene's germline CDR1 is LNHDA and CDR2 SQIVND (reference sequence). This CDR3 contains 16 residues. The ends were cut back, 5 bases at V and 4 bases at J, with 18 bases in the middle. CDR3 residues: CASSPTGNPPYNEQFF. The CDR3 DNA is TGTGCCAGTAGTCCAACAGGGAACCCTCCGTACAATGAGCAGTTCTTC.

This clonotype was seen only a few times. This chain's CDR3 is CASSPGGSEAFF. CDR3 nucleotide sequence: TGTGCCAGTAGTCCTGGGGGGAGTGAAGCTTTCTTT. This chain uses TRBV19 with TRBJ1-1, with D possibly being TRBD1 (5 bases). The germline V gene has CDR1 LNHDA and CDR2 SQIVND (reference sequence). The V gene lost 5 bases and the J gene lost 7 bases, with 11 bases spanning the gap. The CDR3 contains 12 residues. Supplemented by reference TRBV19 and TRBJ1-1, the full variable domain reads DGGITQSPKYLFRKEGQNVTLSCEQNLNHDAMYWYRQDPGQGLRLIYYSQIVNDFQKGDIAEGYSVSREKKESFPLTVTSAQKNPTAFYLCASSPGGSEAFFGQGTRLTVV.

The table lists this clonotype with a count of one. Here the CDR3 DNA reads TGTGCCACCAGTGTGCCTAGCGGGAGGGCCGTCGATGAGCAGTTCTTC. This translates into CATSVPSGRAVDEQFF. The gene calls are TRBV24-1 and TRBJ2-1; TRBD2 agrees at 12 bases. This CDR3 has 16 amino acids. The germline gives CDR1 KGHDR, CDR2 SFDVKD. The ends lost 5 bases at V and 8 bases at J; junction bases unmatched: 9.

This sequence joins TRBV2 and TRBJ1-2, with 9 bases matching TRBD1. J was trimmed by 0 bases and V by 5 bases; bases with no gene match: 1. The germline V gene has CDR1 SNHLY and CDR2 FYNNEI. The CDR3 sequence is 14 residues long. The CDR3 DNA follows: TGTGCCAGCAGTTGGGACAGGGCTAACTATGGCTACACCTTC. Translation: CASSWDRANYGYTF.

J is TRBJ2-3 and V is TRBV7-9; 7 positions match TRBD2. The CDR3 extends over 12 amino acids. Germline V gives CDR1 SEHNR, CDR2 FQNEAQ (reference sequence). V lost 6 bases to trimming and J lost 5 bases; unmatched junction nucleotides: 2. As DNA, the CDR3 is TGTGCCAGCAGTATAGCGGGAGATACGCAGTATTTT. It codes for CASSIAGDTQYF.

This clonotype has only one observation. The chain carries TRBV30 and TRBJ2-3; TRBD1 aligns across 8 bases. CDR3 length: 15 residues. J was trimmed by 1 base and V by 3 bases; bases with no gene match: 6. Germline V gene data show CDR1 as GTSNPN and CDR2 as SVGIG (reference sequence). The CDR3 loop reads CAWSRTGLRTDTQYF. As DNA, the CDR3 is TGTGCCTGGAGCCGGACAGGGCTCCGCACAGATACGCAGTATTTT.